The clone carrying this T cell receptor beta chain occurred once. This sample is drawn from a study of shared clonotypes between healthy human individuals. CDR1 is MNHNY and CDR2 is SVGAGI in the germline V gene (reference sequence). The length of the CDR3 is 14 residues. The ends were cut back, 2 bases at V and 5 bases at J, with 12 bases in the middle. Genomic DNA of every subset was divided equally among multiple immunoSEQ plates. Measured with immunoSEQ multiplex PCR; TCRdb has only the in-frame clones, and not every one. The profile shows a few million clones, 85% to 95% of them singletons. The origin of this receptor is a man aged 18 to 30 in good health. Some clones in this sample may be carry-over from other donors' samples. J is TRBJ2-5 and V is TRBV6-6; a weak D match, TRBD1 (5 bases). Material: naive CD4+ T cells from PBMCs. Documented subset: CD45RA+ positively selected. The CDR3 loop reads CASSYGARPETQYF. CDR3 nucleotide sequence: TGTGCCAGCAGTTACGGGGCACGCCCCGAGACCCAGTACTTC.